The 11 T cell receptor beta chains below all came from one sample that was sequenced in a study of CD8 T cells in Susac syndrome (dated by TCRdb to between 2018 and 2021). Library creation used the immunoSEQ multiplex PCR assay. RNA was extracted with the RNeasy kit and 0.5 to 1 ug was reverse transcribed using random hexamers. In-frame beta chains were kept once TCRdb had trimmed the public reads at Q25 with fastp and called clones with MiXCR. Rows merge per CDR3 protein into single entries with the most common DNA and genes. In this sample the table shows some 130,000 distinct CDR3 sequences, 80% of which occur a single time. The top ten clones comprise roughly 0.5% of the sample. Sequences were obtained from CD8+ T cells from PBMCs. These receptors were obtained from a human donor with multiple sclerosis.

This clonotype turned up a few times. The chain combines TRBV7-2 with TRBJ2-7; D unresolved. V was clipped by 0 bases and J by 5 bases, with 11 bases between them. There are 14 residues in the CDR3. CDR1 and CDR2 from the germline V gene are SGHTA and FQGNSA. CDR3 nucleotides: TGTGCCAGCAGCTTAGCGAGCGCTTCCCACGAGCAGTACTTC. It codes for CASSLASASHEQYF.

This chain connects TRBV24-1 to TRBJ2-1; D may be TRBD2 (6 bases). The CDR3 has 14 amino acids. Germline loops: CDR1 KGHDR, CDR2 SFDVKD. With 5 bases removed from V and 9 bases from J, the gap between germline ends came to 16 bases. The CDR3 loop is CATSGVGEAGEQFF. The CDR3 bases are TGTGCCACCAGTGGGGTTGGAGAAGCGGGTGAGCAGTTCTTC.

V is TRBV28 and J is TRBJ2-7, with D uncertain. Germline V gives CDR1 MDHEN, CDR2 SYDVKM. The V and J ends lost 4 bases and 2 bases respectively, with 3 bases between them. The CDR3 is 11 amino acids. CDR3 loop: CASSWTYEQYF. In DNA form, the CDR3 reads TGTGCCAGCAGTTGGACCTACGAGCAGTACTTC.

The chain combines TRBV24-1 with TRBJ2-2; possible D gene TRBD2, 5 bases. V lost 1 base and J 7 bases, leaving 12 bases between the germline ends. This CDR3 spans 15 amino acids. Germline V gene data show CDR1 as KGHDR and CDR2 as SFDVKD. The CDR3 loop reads CATSDLGLGGGELFF. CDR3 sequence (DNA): TGTGCCACCAGTGATTTAGGACTTGGAGGCGGGGAGCTGTTTTTT.

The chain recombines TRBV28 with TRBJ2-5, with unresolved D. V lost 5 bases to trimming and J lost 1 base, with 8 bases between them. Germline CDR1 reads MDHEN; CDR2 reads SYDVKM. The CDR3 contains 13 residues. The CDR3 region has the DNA TGTGCCAGCAGTGAGAAGATCCAAGAGACCCAGTACTTC. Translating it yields CASSEKIQETQYF.

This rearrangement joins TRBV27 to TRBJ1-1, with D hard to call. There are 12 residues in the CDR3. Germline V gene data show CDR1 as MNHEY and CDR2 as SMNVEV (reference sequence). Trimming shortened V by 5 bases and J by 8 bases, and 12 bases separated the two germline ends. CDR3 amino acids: CASSPLDGEAFF. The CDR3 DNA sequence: TGTGCCAGCAGTCCCCTGGACGGCGAAGCTTTCTTT.

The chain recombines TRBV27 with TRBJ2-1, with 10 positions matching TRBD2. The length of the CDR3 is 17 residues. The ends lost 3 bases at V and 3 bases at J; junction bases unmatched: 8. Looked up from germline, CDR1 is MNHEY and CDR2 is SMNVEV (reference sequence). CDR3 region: CASSFASGGGIYNEQFF. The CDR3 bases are TGTGCCAGCAGTTTCGCTAGCGGGGGAGGCATCTACAATGAGCAGTTCTTC.

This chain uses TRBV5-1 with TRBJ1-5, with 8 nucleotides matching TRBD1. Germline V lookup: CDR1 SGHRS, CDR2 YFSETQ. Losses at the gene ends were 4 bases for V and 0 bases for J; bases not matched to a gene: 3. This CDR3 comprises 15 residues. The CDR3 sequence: CASSLQGDSNQPQHF. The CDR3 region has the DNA TGCGCCAGCAGCCTACAGGGGGATAGCAATCAGCCCCAGCATTTT.

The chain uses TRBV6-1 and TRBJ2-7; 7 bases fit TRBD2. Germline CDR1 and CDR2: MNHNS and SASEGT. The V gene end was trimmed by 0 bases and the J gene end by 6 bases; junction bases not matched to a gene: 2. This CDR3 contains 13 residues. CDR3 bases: TGTGCCAGCAGTGAAGCGGGAGGGGTCGAGCAGTACTTC. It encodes CASSEAGGVEQYF.

The chain's CDR3 is CASSESGTEAFF. The CDR3 DNA reads as TGCGCCAGCAGCGAGTCGGGCACTGAAGCTTTCTTT. The rearrangement uses TRBV4-1 and TRBJ1-1; D ambiguous. Trimming pared 5 bases from V and 4 bases from J, leaving 8 bases between. CDR1 MGHRA and CDR2 YSYEKL come from the germline V gene. CDR3 length: 12 residues.

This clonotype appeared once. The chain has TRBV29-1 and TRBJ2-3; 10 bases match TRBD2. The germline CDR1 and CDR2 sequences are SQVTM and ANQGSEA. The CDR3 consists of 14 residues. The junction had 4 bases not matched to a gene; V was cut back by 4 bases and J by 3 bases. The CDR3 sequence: CSVVGTSETDTQYF. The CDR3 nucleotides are TGCAGCGTTGTCGGGACTAGCGAGACAGATACGCAGTATTTT.